This T cell receptor beta chain was sequenced during a study of T cells after yellow fever vaccination (dated by TCRdb to between 2019 and 2020). For the study in its entirety: The SMART-Seq v4 Ultra Low Input RNA kit was used to prepare libraries from fractions with low cell numbers. To follow T-cell clones before and after primary and booster YFV17D yellow fever vaccination, bulk TCR alpha and beta repertoires were sequenced over time. Two healthy male donors, one aged 18 to 29 and one aged 30 to 40 years, were included in the cohort. Blood was collected at multiple timepoints before and after primary and secondary immunization, and bulk PBMC replicates and cell subsets were isolated. Results the study describes overall, beyond this receptor: The secondary T-cell response was found to be weaker but faster than the primary response, with a peak reached on day 5 rather than on day 15. After the booster, most clones that had expanded after primary vaccination were detected again (roughly 95% of CD4 and 88% of CD8), suggesting broad maintenance of memory. A small share of clonotypes occurred in both CD4 and CD8 compartments, likely arising from convergent recombination. Because only a couple of donors were included in the study, the extent to which the findings can be generalized is limited. Computational filtering was needed because FACS-sorted repertoires could contain abundant contaminating clonotypes from the bulk population.

TCR cDNA was made using 5'RACE template switching, a step that added a universal primer site and unique molecular identifiers. Priming for cDNA synthesis came from both the TCR alpha and TCR beta constant segments. Library amplification used two PCR steps, and the second PCR step added sample barcodes and sequencing adapters. Sequencing of the libraries was done on either Illumina HiSeq 2500 (2x100 bp) or NovaSeq (2x150 bp). Processing in the source paper ran as follows. Demultiplexing of reads and collapsing into UMI consensus sequences were performed with MIGEC, and V(D)J alignment was carried out with MiXCR. Vaccine-responding clonotypes were defined with edgeR using replicate PBMC samples, requiring FDR below 0.01 and a log2 fold change above 5 up to day 15. CD4 or CD8 identity was assigned to each bulk clonotype according to whether the clonotype was present at higher abundance in the sequenced CD4 repertoire or the sequenced CD8 repertoire. The raw public reads went through TCRdb reprocessing: fastp at Q25, MiXCR clone calling, in-frame beta chains kept. Each CDR3 protein gets just one entry, which takes the most common genes and DNA from the rows behind it. TCRdb's processing, not the authors', yielded these V and J calls. Here the sample has some 600,000 distinct CDR3 sequences; 17% occur a single time. The ten largest clonotypes hold 17% of the sample.

The sample's treatment or condition label, decoded: live attenuated yellow fever vaccine strain. Two biological replicates of bulk PBMCs were collected at each blood-draw timepoint. PBMCs were isolated from peripheral blood using a standard Ficoll-Paque protocol. TriZol was used to extract RNA from bulk PBMCs, from CD4 and CD8 fractions, and from dextramer-positive and dextramer-negative fractions. From the cysteine through the phenylalanine, the CDR3 covers 14 amino acids. CDR3 DNA is the only sequence kept; it has 42 bases, read in frame from the first base. The junction shows trimming of 8 bases on V and 0 bases on J, plus 11 bases between the germline ends. The CDR1 and CDR2 encoded by the germline V gene are MNHEY and SVGAGI. With regard to this clonotype: The specificity of this receptor is unknown. No base quality values were provided; no much bigger clone lies one nucleotide off.

The clonotype originates from a man aged 18 to 35 who received the YFV17D yellow fever vaccine. The sequenced sample was PBMCs, obtained roughly 5 days after the first yellow fever vaccination. The chain is encoded by TRBV6-5 joined to TRBJ1-5; the best D guess is TRBD1, with 6 bases matching. The base sequence is TGTGCCAGCCAACAGGGTAATAGCAATCAGCCCCAGCATTTT. Translation gives CASQQGNSNQPQHF.